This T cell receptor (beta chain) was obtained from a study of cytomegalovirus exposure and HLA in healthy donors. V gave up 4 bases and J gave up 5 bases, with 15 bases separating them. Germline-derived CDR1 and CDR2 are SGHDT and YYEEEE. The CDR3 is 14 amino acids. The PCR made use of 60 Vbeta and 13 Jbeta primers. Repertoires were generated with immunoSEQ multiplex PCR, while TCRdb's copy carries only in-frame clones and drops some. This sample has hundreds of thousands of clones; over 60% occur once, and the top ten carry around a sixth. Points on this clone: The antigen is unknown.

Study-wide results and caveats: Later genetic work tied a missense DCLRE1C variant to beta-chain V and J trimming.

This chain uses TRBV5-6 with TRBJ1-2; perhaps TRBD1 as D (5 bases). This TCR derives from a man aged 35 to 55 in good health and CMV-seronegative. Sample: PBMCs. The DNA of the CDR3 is TGTGCCAGCAGCCAAAGAACAGGAGAATATGGCTACACCTTC. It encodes CASSQRTGEYGYTF.